This T cell receptor beta chain was observed in a study of CD4+ T cells in melanoma. Notes on the study in general: CD8+ T cell, macrophage and B cell function reportedly correlated with neoantigen-specific CD4+ T cells. In melanoma, neoantigen-specific CD4+ T cells reportedly differed in differentiation state.

CDR1 is SGDLS, CDR2 YYNGEE, per germline. The CDR3 contains 14 residues. V lost 3 bases, J lost 2 bases, and 0 bases stayed unmatched. TCRdb's copy holds only in-frame clones and misses some; the assay was immunoSEQ multiplex PCR. The sample has 55,000 or so clones, over 60% seen once. A note on this clone: The antigen remains undetermined.

The chain employs TRBV9 and TRBJ1-5; 9 bases are shared with TRBD1. Input material: tumor tissue. The TCR comes from a human donor with melanoma. CDR3 DNA: TGTGCCAGCAGCGGGACAGGGGGCAATCAGCCCCAGCATTTT. As protein: CASSGTGGNQPQHF.